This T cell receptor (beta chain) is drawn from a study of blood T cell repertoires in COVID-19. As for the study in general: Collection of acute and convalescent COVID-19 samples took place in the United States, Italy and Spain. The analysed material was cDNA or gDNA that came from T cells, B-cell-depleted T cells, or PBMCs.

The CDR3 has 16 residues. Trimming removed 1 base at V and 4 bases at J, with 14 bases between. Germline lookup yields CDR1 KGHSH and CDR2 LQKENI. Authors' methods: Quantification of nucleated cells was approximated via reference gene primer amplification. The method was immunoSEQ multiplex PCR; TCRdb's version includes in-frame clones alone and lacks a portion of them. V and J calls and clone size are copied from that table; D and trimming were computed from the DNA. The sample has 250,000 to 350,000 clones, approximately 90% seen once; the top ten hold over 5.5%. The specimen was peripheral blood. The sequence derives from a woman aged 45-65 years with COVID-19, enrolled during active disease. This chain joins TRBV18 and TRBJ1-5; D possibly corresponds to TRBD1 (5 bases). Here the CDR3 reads CASSPRTLEGNQPQHF. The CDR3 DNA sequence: TGTGCCAGCTCACCACGGACACTCGAAGGTAATCAGCCCCAGCATTTT.